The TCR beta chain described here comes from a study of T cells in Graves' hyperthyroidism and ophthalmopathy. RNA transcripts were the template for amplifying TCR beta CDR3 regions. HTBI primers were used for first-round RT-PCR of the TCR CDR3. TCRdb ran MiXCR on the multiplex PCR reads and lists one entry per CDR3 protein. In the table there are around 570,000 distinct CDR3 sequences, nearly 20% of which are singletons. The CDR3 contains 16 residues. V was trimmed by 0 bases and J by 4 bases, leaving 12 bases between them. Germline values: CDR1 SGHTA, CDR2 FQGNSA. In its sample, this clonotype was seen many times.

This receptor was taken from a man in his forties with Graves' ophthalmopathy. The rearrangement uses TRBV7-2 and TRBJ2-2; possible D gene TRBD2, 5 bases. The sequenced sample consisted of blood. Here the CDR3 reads CASSLAVLGSTGELFF. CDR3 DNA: TGTGCCAGCAGCTTAGCGGTACTAGGGAGCACCGGGGAGCTGTTTTTT.